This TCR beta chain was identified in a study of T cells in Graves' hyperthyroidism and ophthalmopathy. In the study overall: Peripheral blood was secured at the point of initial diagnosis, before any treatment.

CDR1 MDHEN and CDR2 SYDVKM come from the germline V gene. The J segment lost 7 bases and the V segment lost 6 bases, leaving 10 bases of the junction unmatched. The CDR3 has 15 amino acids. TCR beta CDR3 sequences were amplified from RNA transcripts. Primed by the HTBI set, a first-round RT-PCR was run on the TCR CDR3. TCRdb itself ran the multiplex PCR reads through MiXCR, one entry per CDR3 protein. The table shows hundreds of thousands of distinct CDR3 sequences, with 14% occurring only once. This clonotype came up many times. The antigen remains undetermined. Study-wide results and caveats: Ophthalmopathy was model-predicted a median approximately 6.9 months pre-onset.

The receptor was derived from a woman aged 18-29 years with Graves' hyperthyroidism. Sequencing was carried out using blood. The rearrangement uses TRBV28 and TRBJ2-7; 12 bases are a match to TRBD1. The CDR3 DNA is TGTGCCAGCAGGGGTCCGGGACAGGGGGCGGGGGAGCAGTACTTC. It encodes CASRGPGQGAGEQYF.